This entry concerns a single T cell receptor beta chain. Its antigen is currently unknown. CDR3 length: 12 residues. Per the germline V gene, CDR1 is SQVTM and CDR2 is ANQGSEA. Trimming cost V 7 bases and J 3 bases; bases outside gene matches: 5. cDNA libraries for TCR alpha and TCR beta, carrying sample barcodes and UMIs, came from 5'RACE with constant-segment primers. TCRdb used MiXCR to reprocess the 5' RACE reads, holding one entry per CDR3 protein. The sample carries 70,000 to 100,000 distinct CDR3 sequences, around an eighth recorded once. The data derive from a study of T-cell memory formation after mild COVID-19. For the study at large: There were largely donor-specific TCR clusters.

Study-level findings and limits: Some responding clones appeared in pre-infection memory, suggesting cross-reactive memory joined. Clones from the second wave (peaking day 37) had unconfirmed SARS-CoV-2 specificity.

The chain uses TRBV29-1 and TRBJ2-5; 7 bases are a match to TRBD1. This receptor was obtained from an adult woman who had mild COVID-19 (a few samples of this study predate the infection). Cell type and time point are not known. Sequenced sample: PBMCs or a T cell subset sorted from them (not recorded which). The CDR3 reads CSGLGTEETQYF. The CDR3 coding sequence is TGCAGCGGGCTCGGGACAGAAGAGACCCAGTACTTC.